Included here is one T cell receptor (beta chain) sequence, with context. MiXCR was run by TCRdb on the 5' RACE reads, yielding one entry per CDR3 protein. Of around 1.7 million distinct CDR3 sequences listed, around a third were seen once; the top ten hold 0.27%. This sample was taken from a study of identical twins. The V end was cut by 0 bases, the J end by 4 bases, with 20 bases between. The CDR3 is 18 amino acids. Per the germline V gene, CDR1 is KGHSH and CDR2 is LQKENI. The V gene is TRBV18, the J gene TRBJ2-3, with D tentatively TRBD1 or TRBD2 (5 bases each). This clonotype originated in a newborn girl in good health. The sequenced sample consisted of cord blood. CDR3: CASSPPSQGSFSADTQYF. The CDR3, as DNA: TGTGCCAGCTCACCACCTTCCCAGGGTAGTTTTAGCGCAGATACGCAGTATTTT.